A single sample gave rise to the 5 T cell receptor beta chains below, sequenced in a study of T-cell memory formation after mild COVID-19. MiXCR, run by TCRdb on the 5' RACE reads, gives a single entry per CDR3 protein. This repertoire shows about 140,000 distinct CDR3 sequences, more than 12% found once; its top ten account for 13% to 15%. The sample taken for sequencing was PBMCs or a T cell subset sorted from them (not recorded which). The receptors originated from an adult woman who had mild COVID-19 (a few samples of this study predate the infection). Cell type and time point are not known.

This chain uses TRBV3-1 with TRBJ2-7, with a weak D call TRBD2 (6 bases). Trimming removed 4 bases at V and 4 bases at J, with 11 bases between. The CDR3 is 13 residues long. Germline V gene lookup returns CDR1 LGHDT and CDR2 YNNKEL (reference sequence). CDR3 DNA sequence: TGTGCCAGCAGCCCGGCAGGGAGGTACGAGCAGTACTTC. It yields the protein CASSPAGRYEQYF.

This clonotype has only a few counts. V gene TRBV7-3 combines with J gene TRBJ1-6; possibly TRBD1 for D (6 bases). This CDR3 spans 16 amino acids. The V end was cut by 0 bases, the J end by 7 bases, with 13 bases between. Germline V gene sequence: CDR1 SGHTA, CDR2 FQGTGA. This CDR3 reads CASSLTGAGSNSPLHF. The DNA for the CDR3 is TGTGCCAGCAGCTTAACGGGGGCAGGGTCGAATTCACCCCTCCACTTT.

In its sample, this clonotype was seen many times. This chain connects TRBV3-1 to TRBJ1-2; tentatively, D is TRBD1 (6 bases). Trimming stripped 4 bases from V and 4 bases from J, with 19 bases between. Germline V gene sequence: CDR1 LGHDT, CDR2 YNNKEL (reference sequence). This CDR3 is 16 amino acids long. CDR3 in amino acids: CASSRTAHAGSYGYTF. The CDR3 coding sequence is TGTGCCAGCAGCCGGACAGCCCATGCGGGATCCTATGGCTACACCTTC.

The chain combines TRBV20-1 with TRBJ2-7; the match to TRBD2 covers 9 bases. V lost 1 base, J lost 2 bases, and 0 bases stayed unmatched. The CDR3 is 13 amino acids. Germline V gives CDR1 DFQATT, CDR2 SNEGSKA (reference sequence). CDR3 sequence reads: CSARGTSAYEQYF. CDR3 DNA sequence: TGCAGTGCTAGAGGGACTAGCGCCTACGAGCAGTACTTC.

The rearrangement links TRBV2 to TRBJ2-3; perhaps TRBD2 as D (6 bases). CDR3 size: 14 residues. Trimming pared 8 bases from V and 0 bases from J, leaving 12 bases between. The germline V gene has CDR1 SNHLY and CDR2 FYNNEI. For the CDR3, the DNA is TGTGCCAGCTCGGGACTTCTAAGCACAGATACGCAGTATTTT. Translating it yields CASSGLLSTDTQYF.